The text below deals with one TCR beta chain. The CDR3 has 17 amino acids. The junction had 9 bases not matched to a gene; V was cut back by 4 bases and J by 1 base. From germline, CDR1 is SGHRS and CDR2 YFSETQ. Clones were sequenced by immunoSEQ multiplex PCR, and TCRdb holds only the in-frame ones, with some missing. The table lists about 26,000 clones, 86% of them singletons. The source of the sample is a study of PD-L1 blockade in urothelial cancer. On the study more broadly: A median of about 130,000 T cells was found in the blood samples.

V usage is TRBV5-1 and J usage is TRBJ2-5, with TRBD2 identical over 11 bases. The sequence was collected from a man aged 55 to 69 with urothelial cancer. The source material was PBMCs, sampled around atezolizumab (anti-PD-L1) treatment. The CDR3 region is CASSRALAGDLQETQYF. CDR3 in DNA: TGCGCCAGCAGCCGAGCACTAGCGGGGGACCTCCAAGAGACCCAGTACTTC. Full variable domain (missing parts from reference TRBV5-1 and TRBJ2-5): KAGVTQTPRYLIKTRGQQVTLSCSPISGHRSVSWYQQTPGQGLQFLFEYFSETQRNKGNFPGRFSGRQFSNSRSEMNVSTLELGDSALYLCASSRALAGDLQETQYFGPGTRLLVL.